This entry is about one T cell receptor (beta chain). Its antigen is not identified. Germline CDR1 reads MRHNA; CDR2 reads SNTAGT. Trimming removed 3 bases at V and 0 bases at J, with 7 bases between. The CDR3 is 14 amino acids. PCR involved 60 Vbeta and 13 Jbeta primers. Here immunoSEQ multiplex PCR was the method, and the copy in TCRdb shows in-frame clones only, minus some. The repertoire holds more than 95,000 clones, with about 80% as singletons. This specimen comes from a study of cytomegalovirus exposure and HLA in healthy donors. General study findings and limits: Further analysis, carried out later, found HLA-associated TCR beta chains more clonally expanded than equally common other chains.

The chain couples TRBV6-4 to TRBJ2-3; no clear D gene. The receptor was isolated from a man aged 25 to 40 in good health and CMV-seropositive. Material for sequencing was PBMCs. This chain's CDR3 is CASSELFSTDTQYF. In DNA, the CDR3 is TGTGCCAGCAGTGAACTTTTTAGCACAGATACGCAGTATTTT.